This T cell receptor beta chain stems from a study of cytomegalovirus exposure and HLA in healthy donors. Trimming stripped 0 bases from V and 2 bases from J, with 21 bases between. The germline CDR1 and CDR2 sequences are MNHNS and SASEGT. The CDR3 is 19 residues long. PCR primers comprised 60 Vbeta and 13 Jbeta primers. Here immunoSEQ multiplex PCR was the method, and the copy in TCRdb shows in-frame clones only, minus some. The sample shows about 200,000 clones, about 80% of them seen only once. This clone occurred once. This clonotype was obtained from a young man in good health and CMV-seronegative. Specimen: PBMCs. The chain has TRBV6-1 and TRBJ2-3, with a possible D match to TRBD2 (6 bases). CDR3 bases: TGTGCCAGCAGTGAAGCGGAGGTATTATCGGGAGTAACCACAGATACGCAGTATTTT. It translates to CASSEAEVLSGVTTDTQYF.